A selection of T cell receptor beta chains follows, all from one sample in a study of shared clonotypes between healthy human individuals. Sequencing was performed with immunoSEQ multiplex PCR; in TCRdb, only in-frame clones are kept and a portion is missing. The sample lists around 1.9 million clones, 85% to 95% occurring once. The sample taken for sequencing was naive CD8+ T cells from PBMCs. These receptors came from a young man in good health. Some clones in this sample may be carry-over from other donors' samples. The CDR3 runs from the conserved cysteine through the conserved F or W. The D gene is left open where the match is weak. Clone size is stated in some rows and not others, as once, few, many or a class when expanded.

NA	TRBD1	TRBJ1-4	TRBV28	TGTGCCAGCAGCGGGACAGGGGAAGGATCTAATGAAAAACTGTTTTTT	CASSGTGEGSNEKLFF
once	NA	TRBJ1-1	TRBV19	TGTGCCAGTAGTATAGGGACGGGAAACACTGAAGCTTTCTTT	CASSIGTGNTEAFF
NA	NA	TRBJ2-1	TRBV27	TGTGCCAGCAGTCCGCGGTACAATGAGCAGTTCTTC	CASSPRYNEQFF
once	TRBD2	TRBJ2-1	TRBV5-4	TGTGCCAGCAGCTTGGTCGGCGGGAGGGGTAGAATGGATGAGCAGTTCTTC	CASSLVGGRGRMDEQFF
NA	TRBD1	TRBJ1-2	TRBV15	TGTGCCACCAGTCCGGACAGGCTTTATGGCTACACCTTC	CATSPDRLYGYTF
NA	NA	TRBJ2-7	TRBV27	TGTGCCAGCAGTCCCATCTCTCCGCACTACGAGCAGTACTTC	CASSPISPHYEQYF
NA	NA	TRBJ1-1	TRBV7-3	TGTGCCAGCAGCCCATTCGGGGTTGAAGCTTTCTTT	CASSPFGVEAFF
NA	TRBD2	TRBJ2-6	TRBV9	TGTGCCAGCAGCGTGGAAGCGGGATTTGGGGCCAACGTCCTGACTTTC	CASSVEAGFGANVLTF
NA	NA	TRBJ1-4	TRBV28	TGTGCCAGCAGTACCTACCCGAGGGAGACAACTAATGAAAAACTGTTTTTT	CASSTYPRETTNEKLFF
NA	NA	TRBJ1-1	TRBV6-4	TGTGCCAGCAGTGACACACGATTGAACACTGAAGCTTTCTTT	CASSDTRLNTEAFF
once	TRBD2	TRBJ2-1	TRBV9	TGTGCCAGCAGCGCCGGGACTAGCGGGAGCCCACCCGTGGAGCAGTTCTTC	CASSAGTSGSPPVEQFF
NA	NA	TRBJ1-5	TRBV28	TGTGCCAGCAGGACGTTTTGGGGTGGCAATCAGCCCCAGCATTTT	CASRTFWGGNQPQHF
NA	TRBD1	TRBJ1-4	TRBV6-5	TGTGCCAGCAGTTACTCGTCAACAGGGGGAGGAAAACTGTTTTTT	CASSYSSTGGGKLFF
NA	NA	TRBJ2-1	TRBV30	TGTGCCTGGAGCAACAAGGGTTACAATGAGCAGTTCTTC	CAWSNKGYNEQFF
NA	TRBD1	TRBJ2-7	TRBV27	TGTGCCAGCAGGACAGGGGCCTACGAGCAGTACTTC	CASRTGAYEQYF
NA	NA	TRBJ2-2	TRBV2	TGTGCCAGCCAGGGAGGTGAGGGCACCGGGGAGCTGTTTTTT	CASQGGEGTGELFF
once	TRBD1	TRBJ1-2	TRBV6-5	TGTGCCAGCACCACAGACAGGGTCTCTAACTATGGCTACACCTTC	CASTTDRVSNYGYTF
once	NA	TRBJ2-7	TRBV4-1	TGCGCCAGCAGCCTTTCAGCACGAGACTTAGGTCACGAGCAGTACTTC	CASSLSARDLGHEQYF
NA	NA	TRBJ1-1	TRBV19	TGTGCCAGTAGTTCAACTTACAGGGTGTCGAGCACTGAAGCTTTCTTT	CASSSTYRVSSTEAFF
NA	NA	TRBJ2-7	TRBV5-1	TGCGCCAGCAGCTTGGGGGGACGGAACGAGCAGTACTTC	CASSLGGRNEQYF
NA	NA	TRBJ2-7	TRBV4-1	TGCGCCAGCAGCCAAGATCCGGACGGCCACTTGTATTACGAGCAGTACTTC	CASSQDPDGHLYYEQYF
NA	NA	TRBJ2-1	TRBV19	TGTGCCAGTAGTATTGGGTCTGTGGTGGACAATGAGCAGTTCTTC	CASSIGSVVDNEQFF